This T cell receptor (beta chain) was sequenced during a study of CD8 T cells in ankylosing spondylitis. Study-wide points: Past studies reported some motif variants in reactive arthritis synovial fluid and blood. Within peripheral blood, clones linked to disease were CD8+ and relatively rare. Ankylosing spondylitis blood seemed to carry a telltale TCR beta motif made of eight highly homologous variants.

Molecular-barcoded quantitative 5'-RACE produced these TCR beta libraries. A single record per CDR3 protein comes from TCRdb applying MiXCR to the 5' RACE reads. The table shows over 110,000 distinct CDR3 sequences, with 7% to 10% occurring only once. For this clonotype: Its antigen is currently unknown.

Germline values: CDR1 LGHNT, CDR2 FRNRAP. The CDR3 length is 13 residues. The V and J ends lost 6 bases and 4 bases respectively, with 11 bases between them. This chain connects TRBV12-5 to TRBJ2-3; tentative D call: TRBD2 (6 bases). Source material: synovial fluid, either unsorted or a sorted T cell fraction (not recorded which). This TCR was sampled from a male donor with ankylosing spondylitis. In DNA, the CDR3 is TGTGCTAGTGGCATGGGACTTTCAGATACGCAGTATTTT. Translation gives CASGMGLSDTQYF.